This T cell receptor beta chain appears in the sequencing data of a study of cytomegalovirus exposure and HLA in healthy donors. General study points: In a later analysis, TCR beta V- and J-gene trimming showed a link to a missense DCLRE1C variant.

Of note for this clone: Its antigen is unidentified.

Per the germline V gene, CDR1 is SGHAT and CDR2 is FQDESV (reference sequence). The CDR3 runs 16 residues. The J segment lost 1 base and the V segment lost 4 bases, leaving 9 bases of the junction unmatched. Amplification used 60 Vbeta primers and 13 Jbeta primers. Libraries were prepared by immunoSEQ multiplex PCR; TCRdb keeps only in-frame clonotypes and omits some of them. The sample includes around 120,000 clones, 65% to 90% seen only once; the top ten take approximately 10%. This sequence originates from a male donor in good health and CMV-seropositive. Sequences were obtained from PBMCs. The chain couples TRBV11-1 to TRBJ1-1, with 7 bases fitting TRBD1. DNA of the CDR3: TGTGCCAGCAGCTCAAGAGACAGGGCGAAGAACACTGAAGCTTTCTTT. Encoded protein: CASSSRDRAKNTEAFF. The complete variable domain, with remaining parts taken from reference TRBV11-1 and TRBJ1-1, reads EAEVAQSPRYKITEKSQAVAFWCDPISGHATLYWYRQILGQGPELLVQFQDESVVDDSQLPKDRFSAERLKGVDSTLKIQPAELGDSAMYLCASSSRDRAKNTEAFFGQGTRLTVV.